These 14 T cell receptor beta chains were sequenced from one sample in a study of cytomegalovirus exposure and HLA in healthy donors. PCR involved 60 Vbeta and 13 Jbeta primers. Sequencing was performed with immunoSEQ multiplex PCR; in TCRdb, only in-frame clones are kept and a portion is missing. The sample holds about 200,000 clones, 85% seen once. Sequencing used PBMCs. The receptor set was obtained from a woman aged 50 to 65 in good health and CMV-seronegative.

The genes are TRBV7-9 and TRBJ1-5, with no clear D. Looked up from germline, CDR1 is SEHNR and CDR2 is FQNEAQ (reference sequence). Trimming left V 5 bases short and J 2 bases short, with 7 bases between. This CDR3 region has 13 residues. DNA of the CDR3: TGTGCCAGCAGCGACCGGGGCAATCAGCCCCAGCATTTT. The encoded protein is CASSDRGNQPQHF.

The chain uses TRBV4-3 and TRBJ2-1, with 13 bases aligning to TRBD2. The CDR3 sequence is 15 residues long. Germline loops: CDR1 LGHNA, CDR2 YSLEER. J was trimmed by 8 bases and V by 4 bases; bases with no gene match: 5. CDR3 coding DNA: TGCGCCAGCAGCCTTACTAGCGGGAGGGGTGATGAGCAGTTCTTC. Translated, it gives CASSLTSGRGDEQFF.

Worth noting for this clone: The junction departs from the called germline gene at one end, perhaps through a read error. The J gene is TRBJ2-5, the V gene TRBV7-9; 10 bases are a match to TRBD1. This CDR3 has 16 residues. CDR1 and CDR2 from the germline V gene are SEHNR and FQNEAQ (reference sequence). CDR3 residues: CASSLLGTGVRETQYF. CDR3 coding DNA: TGTGCTAGCAGCTTACTAGGGACAGGGGTCCGAGAGACCCAGTACTTC. The complete variable domain, with remaining parts taken from reference TRBV7-9 and TRBJ2-5, reads DTGVSQNPRHKITKRGQNVTFRCDPISEHNRLYWYRQTLGQGPEFLTYFQNEAQLEKSRLLSDRFSAERPKGSFSTLEIQRTEQGDSAMYLCASSLLGTGVRETQYFGPGTRLLVL.

The chain recombines TRBV12-2 with TRBJ2-2; whether TRBD1, the table's D call, matches the DNA was not checked. TRBV12-2 is labeled a pseudogene. The CDR3 contains 18 residues. The CDR3 reads CASRLFGQGFIGVGELFF. CDR3 bases: TGTGCAAGTCGCTTGTTCGGACAGGGCTTCATCGGTGTCGGGGAGCTGTTTTTT.

The genes are TRBV6-5 and TRBJ1-2; tentative D call: TRBD1 (6 bases). The V gene lost 0 bases and the J gene lost 8 bases, with 19 bases spanning the gap. CDR3 length: 16 amino acids. Germline V gives CDR1 MNHEY, CDR2 SVGAGI. DNA for the CDR3: TGTGCCAGCAGTTACTCGGGGGTAGGGGGTCGAGGAGGCTACACCTTC. Translated, it gives CASSYSGVGGRGGYTF.

The chain joins TRBV25-1 to TRBJ2-5, with 9 bases matching TRBD1. This CDR3 region has 14 residues. CDR1 and CDR2 (germline): MGHDK, SYGVNS. With V trimmed by 4 bases and J by 5 bases, 5 bases remained unmatched. DNA for the CDR3: TGTGCCAGCAGTGGTGGACAGGGGTGGGAGACCCAGTACTTC. It codes for CASSGGQGWETQYF.

J is TRBJ2-1 and V is TRBV12-5; D is possibly TRBD2 (6 bases). This CDR3 has 12 residues. Trimming took 5 bases from V and 12 from J, leaving 14 bases between them. CDR1 and CDR2 (germline): LGHNT, FRNRAP. CDR3 residues: CASGLPRGGQFF. The CDR3 DNA reads as TGTGCTAGTGGTCTACCGAGGGGAGGGCAGTTCTTC.

The rearrangement uses TRBV2 and TRBJ1-4; D not certain. The germline V gene has CDR1 SNHLY and CDR2 FYNNEI. V shed 4 bases and J shed 8 bases, with 8 bases lying between them. CDR3 length equals 12 residues. The CDR3: CASSVLNEKLFF. CDR3 sequence (DNA): TGTGCCAGCAGTGTACTGAACGAAAAACTGTTTTTT.

The chain links TRBV28 to TRBJ2-1; 12 nucleotides line up with TRBD1. Unmatched junction bases numbered 9, after V lost 8 bases and J lost 7 bases. Germline V gene data show CDR1 as MDHEN and CDR2 as SYDVKM. The CDR3 is made up of 15 amino acids. For the CDR3, the DNA is TGTGCCAGCGCAACCCGGGACAGGGGGCGAAATGAGCAGTTCTTC. Its protein product is CASATRDRGRNEQFF.

The chain employs TRBV2 and TRBJ2-7; 10 bases fit TRBD2. Trimming removed 6 bases from V and 1 base from J; junction bases left unmatched: 6. This CDR3 has 15 amino acids. CDR1 is SNHLY and CDR2 is FYNNEI in the germline V gene. The CDR3 nucleotides read TGTGCCAGCAGGATCCCTAGCGGGAGATCCTACGAGCAGTACTTC. Translated: CASRIPSGRSYEQYF.

This chain uses TRBV27 with TRBJ2-5; D is perhaps TRBD2 (6 bases). CDR3 length equals 16 residues. CDR1 and CDR2 (germline): MNHEY, SMNVEV (reference sequence). V dropped 7 bases and J dropped 0 bases, with 18 bases sitting between them. CDR3 sequence (DNA): TGTGCCAGCACCCTTGAGGGCGGGATGTACCAAGAGACCCAGTACTTC. Amino acids: CASTLEGGMYQETQYF.

The CDR3 sequence is CASSPGIAGVKYNEQFF. As DNA, the CDR3 is TGCGCCAGCAGCCCAGGTATAGCGGGAGTTAAGTACAATGAGCAGTTCTTC. This chain joins TRBV4-1 and TRBJ2-1, with 9 bases aligning to TRBD2. The germline CDR1 and CDR2 sequences are MGHRA and YSYEKL. This CDR3 has 17 residues. J gave up 4 bases and V 4 bases, and 11 bases lay outside the gene matches.

The chain links TRBV5-4 to TRBJ1-5; 7 bases fit TRBD1. Germline CDR1 is SGHNT and CDR2 is YYREEE (reference sequence). The CDR3 totals 14 residues. Losses at the gene ends were 4 bases for V and 6 bases for J; bases not matched to a gene: 7. CDR3 nucleotide sequence: TGTGCCAGCAGCATGGACCCAGGGGGTCAGCCCCAGCATTTT. It codes for CASSMDPGGQPQHF. The variable domain in full, completed from reference TRBV5-4 and TRBJ1-5, reads ETGVTQSPTHLIKTRGQQVTLRCSSQSGHNTVSWYQQALGQGPQFIFQYYREEENGRGNFPPRFSGLQFPNYSSELNVNALELDDSALYLCASSMDPGGQPQHFGDGTRLSIL.

Only one count was recorded for this clone. The chain links TRBV7-2 to TRBJ2-1, with 8 bases identical to TRBD2. The junction had 10 bases not matched to a gene; V was cut back by 7 bases and J by 8 bases. Germline V gene lookup returns CDR1 SGHTA and CDR2 FQGNSA. CDR3 length: 14 amino acids. In nucleotides, the CDR3 is TGTGCCAGCACCACCGGGACTAGGACCTATGAGCAGTTCTTC. This codes for CASTTGTRTYEQFF.